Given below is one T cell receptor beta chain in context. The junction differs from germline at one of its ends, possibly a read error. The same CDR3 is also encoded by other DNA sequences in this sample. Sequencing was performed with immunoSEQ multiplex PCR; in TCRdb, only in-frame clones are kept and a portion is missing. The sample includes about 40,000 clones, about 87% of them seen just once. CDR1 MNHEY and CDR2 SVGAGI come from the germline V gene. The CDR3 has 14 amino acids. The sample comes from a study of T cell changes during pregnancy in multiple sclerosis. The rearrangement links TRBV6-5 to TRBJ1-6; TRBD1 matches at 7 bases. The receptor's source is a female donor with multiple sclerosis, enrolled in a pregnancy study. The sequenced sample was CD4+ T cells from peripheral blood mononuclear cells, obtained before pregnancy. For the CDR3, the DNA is TGCGCCAGCAGTTACGACAGGGAGGAAGGGGCCCTCCACTTT. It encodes CASSYDREEGALHF.